This T cell receptor (beta chain) comes out of a study of early T cells in non-severe SARS-CoV-2 infection. Via MiXCR, TCRdb re-called the 5' RACE reads, giving one row per CDR3 protein. The data contain approximately 48,000 distinct CDR3 sequences, 7.5% to 10% of them singletons. There are many counts of this clonotype. Germline trimming cut 3 bases from V and 4 bases from J; bases unmatched to any gene: 1. CDR3 length: 15 amino acids. The germline V gene has CDR1 SGHNT and CDR2 YENEEA. Sequences were obtained from whole blood. The V gene is TRBV11-3, the J gene TRBJ2-3, with 13 bases matching TRBD2. The source is an adult who was a healthcare worker with PCR-confirmed SARS-CoV-2 infection or an uninfected control (not recorded which). As DNA, the CDR3 is TGTGCCAGCAGCTTCGGACTAGCGGGAGCAGATACGCAGTATTTT. Protein: CASSFGLAGADTQYF.